The following is a TCR beta chain sequence with its context. Its antigen is as yet unknown. This specimen comes from a study of chemoradiotherapy in HPV16-positive cancers. Study context: Functional T-cell assays on a couple of HPV16-positive patients' cells defined candidate HPV-specific clones and common TCR motifs.

The length of the CDR3 is 11 residues. Trimming removed 5 bases from V and 3 bases from J, with 4 bases in between. Germline CDR1 and CDR2: SNHLY and FYNNEI. Study-level findings and limits: HPV-specific T cells were functionally defined from only a couple of HPV16-positive patients.

Over chemoradiotherapy, repertoires were sampled more than once. Using immunoSEQ multiplex PCR, the repertoire was profiled, and TCRdb retains in-frame clones only, with some absent. The table lists several thousand clones, around 70% of them singletons. The sample consisted of tumor tissue, taken from a patient who underwent chemoradiotherapy. The receptor was derived from a human donor with HPV-associated anogenital cancer. The V and J genes are TRBV2 and TRBJ1-1, with D unclear. Here the CDR3 DNA reads TGTGCCAGCAGTACCCACACTGAAGCTTTCTTT. The encoded protein is CASSTHTEAFF.